This TCR beta chain was sequenced for a study of PD-1 blockade in classical Hodgkin lymphoma. About the study: Each patient was given nivolumab 3 mg/kg through a vein every 2 weeks. Overall study results and limits: Patients newly diagnosed and complete responders had comparable baseline diversity.

Of note for this clone: Its antigen is unidentified.

The V and J ends lost 4 bases and 0 bases respectively, with 11 bases between them. The germline gives CDR1 SGDLS, CDR2 YYNGEE. The CDR3 has 15 residues. Profiled with immunoSEQ multiplex PCR; TCRdb holds only in-frame clones, not every one. The sample consists of under 25,000 clones, approximately 84% of them appearing once. The patients all showed relapse after autologous stem cell transplantation, while their brentuximab vedotin exposure varied. This material consisted of peripheral blood mononuclear cells (PBMCs), taken at baseline. The chain employs TRBV9 and TRBJ1-3; a weak D match, TRBD1 (5 bases). The receptor was isolated from a human donor with classical Hodgkin lymphoma. CDR3 nucleotides: TGTGCCAGCAGCCTAACAGGCGTCTCTGGAAACACCATATATTTT. Amino acid sequence: CASSLTGVSGNTIYF.